This TCR beta chain was sequenced for a study of beta chain features in type 1 diabetes. Study-level background: On cell yields, gender and age, patients and healthy donors were similar. Study conclusions and caveats: Within patients, naive, central memory and Treg TCRB repertoires seemed more similar than within healthy donors. VDJ junctions from patients with type 1 diabetes contained fewer insertions and more deletions.

To note about this clone: The target antigen is unknown.

All of the isolated RNA was reverse transcribed, so expressed TCRB transcripts were sequenced. TCRdb's table, derived via immunoSEQ multiplex PCR, lists solely in-frame clones and lacks some. The data contain 350,000 to 400,000 clones, over 12% of them singletons. The V end was cut by 8 bases, the J end by 2 bases, with 10 bases between. Germline-derived CDR1 and CDR2 are MDHEN and SYDVKM. The CDR3 runs 12 residues. This chain uses TRBV28 with TRBJ2-7, with D hard to call. Sample: naive CD4+ T cells from blood. The TCR was taken from a woman under 30 in good health. CDR3 sequence: CASLGQTYEQYF. The CDR3, as DNA: TGTGCCAGCCTTGGTCAGACCTACGAGCAGTACTTC.